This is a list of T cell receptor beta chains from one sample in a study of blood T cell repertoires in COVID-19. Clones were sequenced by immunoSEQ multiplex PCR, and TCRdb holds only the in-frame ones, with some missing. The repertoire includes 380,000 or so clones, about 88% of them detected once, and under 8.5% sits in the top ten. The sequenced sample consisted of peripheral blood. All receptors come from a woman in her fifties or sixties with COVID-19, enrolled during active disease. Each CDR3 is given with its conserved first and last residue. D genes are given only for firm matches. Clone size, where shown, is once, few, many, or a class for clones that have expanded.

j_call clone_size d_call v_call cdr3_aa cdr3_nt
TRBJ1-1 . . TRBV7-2 CASSLSGGTEAFF TGTGCCAGCAGCTTATCCGGGGGCACTGAAGCTTTCTTT
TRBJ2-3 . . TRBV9 CASSEKQGAFYADTQYF TGTGCCAGCAGCGAAAAGCAAGGGGCCTTTTATGCAGATACGCAGTATTTT
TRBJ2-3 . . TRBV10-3 CAISQLRQLNTDTQYF TGTGCCATCAGTCAGCTTCGACAGCTAAACACAGATACGCAGTATTTT
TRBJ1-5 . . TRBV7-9 CASSLGANNQPQHF TGTGCCAGCAGCTTAGGGGCCAACAATCAGCCCCAGCATTTT
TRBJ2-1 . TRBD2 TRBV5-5 CASSHRLAGGGNEQFF TGTGCCAGCAGCCATAGACTAGCGGGGGGCGGCAATGAGCAGTTCTTC
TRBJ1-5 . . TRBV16 CASSPGSNQPQHF TGTGCCAGCAGCCCGGGGAGCAATCAGCCCCAGCATTTT
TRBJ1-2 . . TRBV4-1 CASSQGVANYGYTF TGCGCCAGCAGCCAAGGAGTAGCTAACTATGGCTACACCTTC
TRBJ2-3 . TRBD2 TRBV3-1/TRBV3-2 CASSPSGGALDTQYF TGTGCCAGCAGCCCTAGCGGGGGGGCCTTAGATACGCAGTATTTT
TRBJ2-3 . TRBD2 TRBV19 CASSLAGVLDTQYF TGTGCCAGTAGTCTAGCGGGGGTTCTCGATACGCAGTATTTT
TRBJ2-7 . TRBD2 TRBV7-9 CASSLAPGAGGLYEQYF TGTGCCAGCAGCTTAGCCCCCGGAGCGGGGGGGCTGTACGAGCAGTACTTC
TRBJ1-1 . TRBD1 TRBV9 CASTRTGGPNTEAFF TGTGCCAGCACCCGGACAGGGGGTCCTAACACTGAAGCTTTCTTT
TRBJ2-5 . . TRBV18 CASSSQGIRETQYF TGTGCCAGCTCATCTCAGGGGATTCGAGAGACCCAGTACTTC
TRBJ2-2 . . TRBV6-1 CASSEWQGNTGELFF TGTGCCAGCAGTGAATGGCAGGGGAACACCGGGGAGCTGTTTTTT
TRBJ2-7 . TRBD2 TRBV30 CAWSPPTSGGANEQYF TGTGCCTGGAGTCCCCCGACTAGCGGGGGGGCCAACGAGCAGTACTTC
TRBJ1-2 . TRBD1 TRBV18 CASSPSPGTGRTYGYTF TGTGCCAGCTCACCTTCGCCCGGGACAGGGAGGACCTATGGCTACACCTTC
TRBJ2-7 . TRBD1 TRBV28 CASSRTGGEYF TGTGCCAGCAGTCGTACAGGGGGCGAGTACTTC
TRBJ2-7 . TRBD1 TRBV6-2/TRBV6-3 CASSYLNPRDRKYYEQYF TGTGCCAGCAGTTACTTGAACCCCCGGGACAGAAAATACTACGAGCAGTACTTC
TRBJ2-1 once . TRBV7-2 CASSLGTFSYNEQFF TGTGCCAGCAGCTTAGGCACATTCTCCTACAATGAGCAGTTCTTC
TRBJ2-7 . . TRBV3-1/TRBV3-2 CASSQGGTGSSYEQYF TGTGCCAGCAGCCAAGGGGGCACAGGGAGCTCCTACGAGCAGTACTTC
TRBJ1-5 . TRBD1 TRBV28 CASKLGQVQPQHF TGTGCCAGCAAGTTAGGACAGGTTCAGCCCCAGCATTTT
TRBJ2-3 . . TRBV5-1 CASSSRELAQYF TGCGCCAGCAGCTCCCGGGAACTTGCGCAGTATTTT
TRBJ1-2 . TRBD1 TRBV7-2 CASSRDRGNYGYTF TGTGCCAGCAGCCGGGACAGGGGGAACTATGGCTACACCTTC
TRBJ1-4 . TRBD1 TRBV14 CASSPGQGNEKLFF TGTGCCAGCAGCCCGGGACAGGGTAATGAAAAACTGTTTTTT
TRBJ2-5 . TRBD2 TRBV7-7 CASSPSGGAQETQYF TGTGCCAGCAGCCCTAGCGGGGGGGCCCAAGAGACCCAGTACTTC
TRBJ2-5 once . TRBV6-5 CASRKDTDQETQYF TGTGCCAGCAGGAAGGACACCGACCAAGAGACCCAGTACTTC
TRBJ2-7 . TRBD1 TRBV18 CASSPRQGSYEQYF TGTGCCAGCTCACCGAGACAGGGGTCCTACGAGCAGTACTTC
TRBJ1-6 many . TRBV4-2 CASSQDEGRSNSPLHF TGTGCCAGCAGCCAAGATGAGGGCAGGTCTAATTCACCCCTCCACTTT
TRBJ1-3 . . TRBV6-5 CASSSLEAIGNTIYF TGTGCCAGCAGTAGTCTAGAGGCAATTGGAAACACCATATATTTT
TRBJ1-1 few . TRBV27 CASSFQGNRLGAFF TGTGCCAGCAGTTTCCAGGGGAATCGATTGGGAGCTTTCTTT
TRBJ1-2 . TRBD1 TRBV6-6 CASSPDSGTGPGYTF TGTGCCAGCAGTCCCGATTCCGGGACAGGGCCTGGCTACACCTTC
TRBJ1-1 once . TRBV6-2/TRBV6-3 CASSNRVSKPNF TGTGCCAGCAGTAACAGGGTTTCCAAACCGAATTTT
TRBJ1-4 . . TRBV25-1 CASSAWSTNEKLFF TGTGCCAGCAGTGCTTGGAGTACTAATGAAAAACTGTTTTTT
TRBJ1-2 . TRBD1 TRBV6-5 CASSSDRGADYGYTF TGTGCCAGCAGTTCGGACAGGGGCGCGGACTATGGCTACACCTTC
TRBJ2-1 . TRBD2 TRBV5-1 CASTLTSGTYNEQFF TGCGCCAGCACCCTAACTAGCGGGACCTACAATGAGCAGTTCTTC
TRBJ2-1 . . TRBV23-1 CASIVQAYNEQFF TGCGCCAGCATCGTCCAGGCTTACAATGAGCAGTTCTTC
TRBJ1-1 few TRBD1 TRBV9 CASSVDDRVPEAFF TGTGCCAGCAGCGTCGACGACAGGGTCCCTGAAGCTTTCTTT
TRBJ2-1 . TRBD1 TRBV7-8 CASSLVPGQGVYEQFF TGTGCCAGCAGCTTAGTTCCGGGACAGGGGGTCTATGAGCAGTTCTTC
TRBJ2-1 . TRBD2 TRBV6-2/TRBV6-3 CASSYGSGGPFNEQFF TGTGCCAGCAGTTACGGGTCGGGGGGGCCATTCAATGAGCAGTTCTTC
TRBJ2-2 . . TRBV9 CASTTGLPPGELFF TGTGCCAGCACTACGGGACTCCCGCCCGGGGAGCTGTTTTTT
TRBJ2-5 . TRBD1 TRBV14 CASSRRQGQETQYF TGTGCCAGCAGCCGGAGACAGGGCCAAGAGACCCAGTACTTC